The T cell receptor beta chain under discussion was sequenced for a study of long-term antiretroviral therapy in people with HIV. Study-level background: Sampling started about a decade before the 2015 immediate-ART recommendation.

An immunoSEQ assay, version v3.0, was performed at survey level. The table came from immunoSEQ multiplex PCR; TCRdb's copy has only in-frame clones and leaves some out. The table has about 14,000 clones, around 80% seen once. Findings of the study overall: Controls exceeded HIV repertoires in CDR3 length range.

Per the germline V gene, CDR1 is LNHNV and CDR2 is YYDKDF (reference sequence). This CDR3 spans 13 amino acids. The ends were cut back, 0 bases at V and 5 bases at J, with 8 bases in the middle. Each donor provided at least one pre-ART PBMC sample and at least two post-ART PBMC samples. Every specimen held between roughly 0.85-11 million cryopreserved PBMC. These were thawed and washed before DNA extraction. This clone was seen a handful of times. Its antigen is undetermined. The sequencing used unsorted PBMCs, collected 1.3 years before starting antiretroviral therapy. The TCR originated in a man in his forties or fifties with HIV. This chain connects TRBV15 to TRBJ2-7, with D possibly being TRBD1 (5 bases). The CDR3 sequence: CATSRDGRDEQYF. The DNA of the CDR3 is TGTGCCACCAGCAGAGATGGCAGGGACGAGCAGTACTTC. Complete variable domain (other parts from reference TRBV15 and TRBJ2-7): DAMVIQNPRYQVTQFGKPVTLSCSQTLNHNVMYWYQQKSSQAPKLLFHYYDKDFNNEADTPDNFQSRRPNTSFCFLDIRSPGLGDTAMYLCATSRDGRDEQYFGPGTRLTVT.